This T cell receptor beta chain originates from a study of blood T cell repertoires in COVID-19. Study background: Sites in the United States, Italy and Spain provided acute and convalescent COVID-19 samples.

This CDR3 is 18 amino acids long. Germline CDR1 SGHVS, CDR2 FNYEAQ. V trimming: 3 bases; J trimming: 2 bases; junction bases outside the gene matches: 14. As handled by the study authors: Reference gene primers were amplified, and this amplification served to estimate nucleated cell counts. Sequencing used immunoSEQ multiplex PCR; TCRdb keeps in-frame clones, though not all of them. V and J calls and clone size come straight from that table; D and trimming were deduced from the DNA. The repertoire holds roughly 230,000 clones, 90% seen once, with 2% to 2.5% in the top ten. Specimen: peripheral blood. The rearrangement uses TRBV7-6 and TRBJ2-3; 7 nucleotides agree with TRBD1. This TCR was sampled from a woman aged 55-69 years with COVID-19, enrolled during active disease. CDR3 sequence reads: CASSFRRAGQVYTDTQYF. CDR3 nucleotides: TGTGCCAGCAGCTTCCGTAGGGCAGGACAGGTTTACACAGATACGCAGTATTTT.